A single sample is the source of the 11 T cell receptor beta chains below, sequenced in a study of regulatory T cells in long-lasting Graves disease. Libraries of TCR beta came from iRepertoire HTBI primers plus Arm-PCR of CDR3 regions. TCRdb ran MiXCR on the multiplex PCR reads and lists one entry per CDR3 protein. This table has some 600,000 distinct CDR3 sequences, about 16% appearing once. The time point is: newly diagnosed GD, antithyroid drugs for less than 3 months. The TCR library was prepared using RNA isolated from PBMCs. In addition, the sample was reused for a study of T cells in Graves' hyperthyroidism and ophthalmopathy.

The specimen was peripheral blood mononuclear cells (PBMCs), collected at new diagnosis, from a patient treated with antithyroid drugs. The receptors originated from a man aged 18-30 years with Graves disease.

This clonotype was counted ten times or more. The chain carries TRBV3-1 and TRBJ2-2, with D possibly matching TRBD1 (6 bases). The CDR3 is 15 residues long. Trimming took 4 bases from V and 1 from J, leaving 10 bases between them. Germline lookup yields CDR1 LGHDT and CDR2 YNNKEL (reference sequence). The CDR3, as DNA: TGTGCCAGCAGCCCGGGACACCTGAACACCGGGGAGCTGTTTTTT. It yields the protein CASSPGHLNTGELFF.

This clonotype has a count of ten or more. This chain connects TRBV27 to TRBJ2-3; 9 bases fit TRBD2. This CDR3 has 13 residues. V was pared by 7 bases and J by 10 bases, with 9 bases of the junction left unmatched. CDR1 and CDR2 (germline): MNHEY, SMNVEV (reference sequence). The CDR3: CASTHTGTSSQYF. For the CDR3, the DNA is TGTGCCAGCACCCATACCGGGACTAGCTCGCAGTATTTT.

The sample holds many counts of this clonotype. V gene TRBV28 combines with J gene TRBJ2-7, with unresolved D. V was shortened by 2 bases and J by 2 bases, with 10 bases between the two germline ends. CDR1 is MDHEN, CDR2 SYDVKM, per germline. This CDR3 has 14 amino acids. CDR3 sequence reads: CASSLIGGTYEQYF. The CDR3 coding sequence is TGTGCCAGCAGTTTAATCGGTGGAACCTACGAGCAGTACTTC. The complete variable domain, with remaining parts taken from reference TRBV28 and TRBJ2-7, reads DVKVTQSSRYLVKRTGEKVFLECVQDMDHENMFWYRQDPGLGLRLIYFSYDVKMKEKGDIPEGYSVSREKKERFSLILESASTNQTSMYLCASSLIGGTYEQYFGPGTRLTVT.

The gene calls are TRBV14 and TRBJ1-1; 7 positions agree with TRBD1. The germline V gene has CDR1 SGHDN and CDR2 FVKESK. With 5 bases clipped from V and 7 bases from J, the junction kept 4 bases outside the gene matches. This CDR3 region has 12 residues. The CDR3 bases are TGTGCCAGCAGCGCAAACAGGGGTGAAGCTTTCTTT. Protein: CASSANRGEAFF.

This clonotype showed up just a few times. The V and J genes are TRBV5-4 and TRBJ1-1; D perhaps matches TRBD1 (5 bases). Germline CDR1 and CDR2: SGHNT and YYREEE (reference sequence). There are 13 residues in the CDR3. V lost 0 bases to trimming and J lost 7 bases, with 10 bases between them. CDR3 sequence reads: CASSLAGHFEAFF. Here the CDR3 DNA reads TGTGCCAGCAGCTTGGCAGGACACTTTGAAGCTTTCTTT. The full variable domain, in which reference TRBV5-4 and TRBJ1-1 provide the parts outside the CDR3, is ETGVTQSPTHLIKTRGQQVTLRCSSQSGHNTVSWYQQALGQGPQFIFQYYREEENGRGNFPPRFSGLQFPNYSSELNVNALELDDSALYLCASSLAGHFEAFFGQGTRLTVV.

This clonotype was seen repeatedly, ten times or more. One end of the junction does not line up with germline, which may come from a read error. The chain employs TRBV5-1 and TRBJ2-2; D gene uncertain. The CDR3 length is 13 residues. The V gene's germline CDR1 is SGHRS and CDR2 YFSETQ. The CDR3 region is CASSFGNTGELFF. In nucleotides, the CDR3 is TGTGCCAGCAGCTTTGGAAACACCGGGGAGCTGTTTTTT.

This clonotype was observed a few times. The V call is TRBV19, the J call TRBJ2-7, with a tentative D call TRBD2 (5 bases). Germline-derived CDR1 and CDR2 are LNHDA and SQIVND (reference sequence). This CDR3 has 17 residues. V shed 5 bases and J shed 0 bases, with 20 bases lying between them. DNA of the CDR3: TGTGCCAGTAGTCCCCTCGCGCGGACTCCCAGCTCCTACGAGCAGTACTTC. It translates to CASSPLARTPSSYEQYF.

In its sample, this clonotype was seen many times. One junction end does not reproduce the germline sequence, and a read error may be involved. The CDR3 DNA is TGTGCCAGCGGCTTGGGGGGACAGGATGAGCAGTTCTTC. This sequence encodes CASGLGGQDEQFF. V usage is TRBV7-9 and J usage is TRBJ2-1, with 8 bases that match TRBD1. The CDR3 sequence is 13 residues long. Germline V lookup: CDR1 SEHNR, CDR2 FQNEAQ (reference sequence). The entire variable domain, with the rest obtained from reference TRBV7-9 and TRBJ2-1, is as follows: DTGVSQNPRHKITKRGQNVTFRCDPISEHNRLYWYRQTLGQGPEFLTYFQNEAQLEKSRLLSDRFSAERPKGSFSTLEIQRTEQGDSAMYLCASGLGGQDEQFFGPGTRLTVL.

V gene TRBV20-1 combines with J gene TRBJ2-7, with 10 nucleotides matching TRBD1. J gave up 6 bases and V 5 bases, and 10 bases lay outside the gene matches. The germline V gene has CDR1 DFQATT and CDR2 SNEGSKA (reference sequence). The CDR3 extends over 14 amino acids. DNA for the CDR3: TGCAGTGCTTGGGCGGGGACAGGGGATGCCGAGCAGTACTTC. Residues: CSAWAGTGDAEQYF.

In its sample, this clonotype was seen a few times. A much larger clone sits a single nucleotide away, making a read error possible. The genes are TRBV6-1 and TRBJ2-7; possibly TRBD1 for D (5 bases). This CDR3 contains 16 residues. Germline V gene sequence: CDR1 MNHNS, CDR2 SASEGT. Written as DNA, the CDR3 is TGTGCCAGCAGTGAAGCGCTTGGATGGGGCTCCTACAAGCAGTACTTC. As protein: CASSEALGWGSYKQYF.

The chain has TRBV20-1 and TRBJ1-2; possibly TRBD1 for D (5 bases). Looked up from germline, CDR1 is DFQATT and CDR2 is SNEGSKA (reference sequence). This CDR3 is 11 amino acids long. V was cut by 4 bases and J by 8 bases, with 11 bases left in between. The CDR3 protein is CSAKRGRGYTF. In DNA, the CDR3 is TGCAGTGCTAAGAGGGGTCGAGGCTACACCTTC.